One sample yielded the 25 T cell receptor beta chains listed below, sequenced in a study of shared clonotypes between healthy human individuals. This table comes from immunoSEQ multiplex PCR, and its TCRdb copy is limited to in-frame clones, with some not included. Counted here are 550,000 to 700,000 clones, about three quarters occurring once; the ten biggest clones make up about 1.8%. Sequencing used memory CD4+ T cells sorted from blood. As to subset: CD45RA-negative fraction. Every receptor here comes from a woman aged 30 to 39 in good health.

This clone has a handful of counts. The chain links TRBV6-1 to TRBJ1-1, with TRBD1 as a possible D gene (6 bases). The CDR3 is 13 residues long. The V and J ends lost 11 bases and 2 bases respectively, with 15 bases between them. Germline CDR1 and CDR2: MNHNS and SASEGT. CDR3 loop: CALHPRGNTEAFF. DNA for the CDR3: TGTGCCCTCCACCCCAGGGGTAACACTGAAGCTTTCTTT.

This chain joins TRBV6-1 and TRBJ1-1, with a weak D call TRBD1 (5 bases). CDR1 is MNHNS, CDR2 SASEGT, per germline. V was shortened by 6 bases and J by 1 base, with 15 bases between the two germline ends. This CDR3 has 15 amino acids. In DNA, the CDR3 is TGTGCCAGCAGCCGGGGCGGCCCCGCGAACACTGAAGCTTTCTTT. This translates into CASSRGGPANTEAFF.

This chain's CDR3 is CASSLRPGPQPQHF. The CDR3 region has the DNA TGTGCCAGCAGTTTGCGTCCAGGGCCTCAGCCCCAGCATTTT. The gene calls are TRBV28 and TRBJ1-5; maybe TRBD1 (5 bases). This CDR3 is built from 14 residues. The germline V gene encodes CDR1 MDHEN and CDR2 SYDVKM. V was pared by 3 bases and J by 6 bases, with 12 bases between. The full variable domain, with the rest looked up from reference TRBV28 and TRBJ1-5, is DVKVTQSSRYLVKRTGEKVFLECVQDMDHENMFWYRQDPGLGLRLIYFSYDVKMKEKGDIPEGYSVSREKKERFSLILESASTNQTSMYLCASSLRPGPQPQHFGDGTRLSIL.

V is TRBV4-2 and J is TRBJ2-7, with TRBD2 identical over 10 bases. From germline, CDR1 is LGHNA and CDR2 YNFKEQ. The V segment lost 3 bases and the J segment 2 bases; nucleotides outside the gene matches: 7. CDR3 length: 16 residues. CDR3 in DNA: TGTGCCAGCAGCCAGGGACGGACTAGCGGAACCTACGAGCAGTACTTC. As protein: CASSQGRTSGTYEQYF.

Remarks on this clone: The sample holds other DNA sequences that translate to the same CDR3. CDR3 nucleotides: TGTGCCAGCAGTTTATCCCTGAACTATGGCTACACCTTC. Protein: CASSLSLNYGYTF. The chain has TRBV28 and TRBJ1-2, with D uncertain. Trimming pared 1 base from V and 2 bases from J, leaving 5 bases between. Germline values: CDR1 MDHEN, CDR2 SYDVKM. The CDR3 runs to 13 residues.

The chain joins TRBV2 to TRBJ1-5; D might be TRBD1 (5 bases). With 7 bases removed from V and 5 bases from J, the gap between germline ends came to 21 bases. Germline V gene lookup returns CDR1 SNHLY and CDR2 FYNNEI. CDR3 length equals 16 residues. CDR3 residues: CASTTGHLTSYQPQHF. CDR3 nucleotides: TGTGCCAGCACCACGGGGCACCTTACCTCCTATCAGCCCCAGCATTTT. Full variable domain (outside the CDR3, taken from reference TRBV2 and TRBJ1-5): EPEVTQTPSHQVTQMGQEVILRCVPISNHLYFYWYRQILGQKVEFLVSFYNNEISEKSEIFDDQFSVERPDGSNFTLKIRSTKLEDSAMYFCASTTGHLTSYQPQHFGDGTRLSIL.

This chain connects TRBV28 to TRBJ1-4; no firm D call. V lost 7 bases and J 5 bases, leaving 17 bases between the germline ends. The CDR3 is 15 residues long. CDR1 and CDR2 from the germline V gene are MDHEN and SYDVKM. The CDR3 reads CASTGFDGQNEKLFF. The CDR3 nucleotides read TGTGCCAGCACCGGTTTCGACGGGCAGAATGAAAAACTGTTTTTT.

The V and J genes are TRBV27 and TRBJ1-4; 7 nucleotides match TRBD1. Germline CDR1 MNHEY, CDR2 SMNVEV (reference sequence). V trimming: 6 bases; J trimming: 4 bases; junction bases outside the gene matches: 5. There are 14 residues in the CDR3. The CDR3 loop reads CASSQGQLNEKLFF. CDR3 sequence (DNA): TGTGCCAGCAGCCAGGGACAGCTTAATGAAAAACTGTTTTTT.

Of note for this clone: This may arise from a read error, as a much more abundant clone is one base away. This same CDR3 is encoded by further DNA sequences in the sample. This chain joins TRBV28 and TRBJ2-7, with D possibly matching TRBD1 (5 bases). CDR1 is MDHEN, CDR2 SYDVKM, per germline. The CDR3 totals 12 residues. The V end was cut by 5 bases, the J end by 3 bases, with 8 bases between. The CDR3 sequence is CASSQGSYEQYF. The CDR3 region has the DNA TGTGCCAGCAGTCAGGGAAGCTACGAGCAGTACTTC. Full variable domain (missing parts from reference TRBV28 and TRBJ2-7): DVKVTQSSRYLVKRTGEKVFLECVQDMDHENMFWYRQDPGLGLRLIYFSYDVKMKEKGDIPEGYSVSREKKERFSLILESASTNQTSMYLCASSQGSYEQYFGPGTRLTVT.

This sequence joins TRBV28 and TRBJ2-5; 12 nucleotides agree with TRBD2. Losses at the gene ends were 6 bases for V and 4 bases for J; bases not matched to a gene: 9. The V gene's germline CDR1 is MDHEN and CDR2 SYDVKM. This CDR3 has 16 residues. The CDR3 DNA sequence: TGTGCCAGCAGCGAGACTAGCGGGAGTTATTCAGAGACCCAGTACTTC. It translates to CASSETSGSYSETQYF.

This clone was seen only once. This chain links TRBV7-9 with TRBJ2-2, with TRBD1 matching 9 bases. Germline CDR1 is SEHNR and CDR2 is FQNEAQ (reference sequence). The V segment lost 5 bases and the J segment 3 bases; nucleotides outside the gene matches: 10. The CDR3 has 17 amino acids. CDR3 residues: CASSKRRTGDDTGELFF. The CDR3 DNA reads TGTGCCAGCAGCAAGCGAAGGACAGGGGACGACACCGGGGAGCTGTTTTTT.

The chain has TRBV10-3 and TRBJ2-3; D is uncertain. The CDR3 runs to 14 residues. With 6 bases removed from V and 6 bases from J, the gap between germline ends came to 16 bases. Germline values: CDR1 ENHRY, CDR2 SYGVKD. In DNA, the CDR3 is TGTGCCATCAGACCCGGCCCCAAACTGGATACGCAGTATTTT. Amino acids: CAIRPGPKLDTQYF.

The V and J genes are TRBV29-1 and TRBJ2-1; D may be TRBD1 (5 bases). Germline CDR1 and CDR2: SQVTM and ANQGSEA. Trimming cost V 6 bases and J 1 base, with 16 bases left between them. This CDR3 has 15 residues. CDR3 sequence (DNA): TGCAGCGTCGTCTTAGAAGGACAATCCTACAATGAGCAGTTCTTC. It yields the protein CSVVLEGQSYNEQFF.

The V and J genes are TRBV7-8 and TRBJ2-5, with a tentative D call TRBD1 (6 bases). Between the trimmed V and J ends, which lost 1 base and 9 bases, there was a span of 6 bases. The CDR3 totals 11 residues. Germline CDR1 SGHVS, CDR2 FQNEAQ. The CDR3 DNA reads TGTGCCAGCAGCTTAGGGGGGCCCCAGTACTTC. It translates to CASSLGGPQYF.

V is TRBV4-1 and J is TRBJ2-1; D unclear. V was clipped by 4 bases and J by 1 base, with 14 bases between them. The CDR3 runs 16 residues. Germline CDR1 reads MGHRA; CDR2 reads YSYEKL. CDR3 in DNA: TGCGCCAGCAGCCCGCGATCCTCGGATTCCTACAATGAGCAGTTCTTC. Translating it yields CASSPRSSDSYNEQFF.

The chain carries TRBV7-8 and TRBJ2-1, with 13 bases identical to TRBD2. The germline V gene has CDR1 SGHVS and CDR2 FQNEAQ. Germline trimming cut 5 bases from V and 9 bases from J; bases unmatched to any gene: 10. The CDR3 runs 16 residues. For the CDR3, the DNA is TGTGCCAGCAGCCCACGGACTAGCGGGAGTGAGTTTGAGCAGTTCTTC. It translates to CASSPRTSGSEFEQFF.

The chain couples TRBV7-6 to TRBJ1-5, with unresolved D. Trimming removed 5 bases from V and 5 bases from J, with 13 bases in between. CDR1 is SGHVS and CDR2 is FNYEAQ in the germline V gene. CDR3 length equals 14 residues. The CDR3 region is CASSTYPTDQPQHF. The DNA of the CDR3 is TGTGCCAGCAGCACCTATCCGACGGATCAGCCCCAGCATTTT.

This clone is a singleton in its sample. The CDR3 DNA reads TGTGCCAGCAGTCCGGACGGATTTAACTATGGCTACACCTTC. Translating it yields CASSPDGFNYGYTF. The V gene is TRBV6-5, the J gene TRBJ1-2; no clear D. Germline assignment: CDR1 MNHEY and CDR2 SVGAGI. V was cut by 5 bases and J by 1 base, with 11 bases left in between. The CDR3 loop spans 14 amino acids.

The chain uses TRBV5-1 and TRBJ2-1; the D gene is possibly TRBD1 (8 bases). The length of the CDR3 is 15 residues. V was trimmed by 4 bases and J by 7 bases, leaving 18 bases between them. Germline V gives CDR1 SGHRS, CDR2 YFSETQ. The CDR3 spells CASSLPQGGANEQFF. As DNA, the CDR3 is TGCGCCAGCAGCCTACCACAGGGGGGGGCGAATGAGCAGTTCTTC.

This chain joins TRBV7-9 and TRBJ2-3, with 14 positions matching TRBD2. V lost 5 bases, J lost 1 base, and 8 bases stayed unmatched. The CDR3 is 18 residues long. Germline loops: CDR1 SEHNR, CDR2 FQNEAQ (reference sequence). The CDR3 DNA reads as TGTGCCAGCAGCCTGGGACTAGCGGGAGATGGGGGCACAGATACGCAGTATTTT. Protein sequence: CASSLGLAGDGGTDTQYF.

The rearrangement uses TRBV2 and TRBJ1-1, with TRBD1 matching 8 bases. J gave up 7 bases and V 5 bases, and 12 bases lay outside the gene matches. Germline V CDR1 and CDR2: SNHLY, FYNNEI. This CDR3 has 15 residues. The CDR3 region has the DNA TGTGCCAGCAGTTTGGGACAAACCGGGACAGGTGAAGCTTTCTTT. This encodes CASSLGQTGTGEAFF. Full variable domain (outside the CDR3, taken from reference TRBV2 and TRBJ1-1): EPEVTQTPSHQVTQMGQEVILRCVPISNHLYFYWYRQILGQKVEFLVSFYNNEISEKSEIFDDQFSVERPDGSNFTLKIRSTKLEDSAMYFCASSLGQTGTGEAFFGQGTRLTVV.

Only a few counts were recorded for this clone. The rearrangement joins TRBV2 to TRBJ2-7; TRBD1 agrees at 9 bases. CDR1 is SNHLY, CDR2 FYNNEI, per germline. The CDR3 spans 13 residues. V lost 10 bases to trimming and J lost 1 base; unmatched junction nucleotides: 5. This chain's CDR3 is CAIAQGASYEQYF. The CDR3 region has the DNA TGTGCCATCGCACAGGGGGCTTCCTACGAGCAGTACTTC.

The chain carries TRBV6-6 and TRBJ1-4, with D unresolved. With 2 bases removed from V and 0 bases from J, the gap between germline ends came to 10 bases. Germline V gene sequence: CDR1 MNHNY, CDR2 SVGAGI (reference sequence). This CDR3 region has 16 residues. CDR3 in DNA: TGTGCCAGCAGTTACACGGACTCTGCAACTAATGAAAAACTGTTTTTT. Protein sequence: CASSYTDSATNEKLFF.

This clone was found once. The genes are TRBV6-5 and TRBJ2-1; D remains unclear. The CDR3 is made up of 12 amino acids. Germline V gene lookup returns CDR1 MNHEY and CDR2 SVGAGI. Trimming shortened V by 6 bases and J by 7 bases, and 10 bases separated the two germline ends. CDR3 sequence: CASSPGRNEQFF. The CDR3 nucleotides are TGTGCCAGCAGCCCCGGAAGGAATGAGCAGTTCTTC.

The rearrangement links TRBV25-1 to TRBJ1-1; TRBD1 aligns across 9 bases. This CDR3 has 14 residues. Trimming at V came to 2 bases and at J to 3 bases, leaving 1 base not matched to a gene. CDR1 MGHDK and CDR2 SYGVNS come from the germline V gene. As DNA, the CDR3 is TGTGCCAGCAGTGAACGGGACAGGGACACTGAAGCTTTCTTT. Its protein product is CASSERDRDTEAFF.